The clone carrying this T cell receptor beta chain appeared once. CD8 cells regarded as naive lacked CD45RO, were positively chosen for CCR7, and omitted terminally differentiated effector memory CD45RA+ cells. Repertoires were generated with immunoSEQ multiplex PCR, while TCRdb's copy carries only in-frame clones and drops some. The sample yields roughly 1,800,000 clones, about 95% seen once. This sample is part of a study of shared clonotypes between healthy human individuals. The V end was cut by 2 bases, the J end by 0 bases, with 13 bases between. Germline V gene sequence: CDR1 MNHNY, CDR2 SVGAGI (reference sequence). This CDR3 has 16 amino acids.

This clonotype was obtained from a man aged 18 to 30 in good health. This chain links TRBV6-6 with TRBJ1-1; D gene uncertain. Sequenced material: naive CD8+ T cells sorted from blood. The CDR3 loop is CASSYGQPSMNTEAFF. The CDR3 DNA reads TGTGCCAGCAGTTACGGGCAGCCCTCGATGAACACTGAAGCTTTCTTT.